This TCR beta chain emerged from a study of early T cells in non-severe SARS-CoV-2 infection. As for the study in general: Sequencing targeted bulk RNA from unsorted whole blood, leaving chains unpaired.

In the library, individual cDNA molecules carried attached unique molecular identifiers. Each CDR3 protein is one row after TCRdb ran MiXCR on the 5' RACE reads. The data hold 75,000 to 100,000 distinct CDR3 sequences, with roughly 17% observed a single time. This clonotype was counted between two and nine times. This CDR3 region has 13 residues. Trimming took off 0 bases at V and 5 bases at J, with 8 bases between the two ends. Germline loops: CDR1 LNHNV, CDR2 YYDKDF (reference sequence). The TCR originated in an adult who was a healthcare worker with PCR-confirmed SARS-CoV-2 infection or an uninfected control (not recorded which). Sequences were obtained from whole blood. The J gene is TRBJ2-7, the V gene TRBV15; unclear D gene. The CDR3 protein is CATSRDRLHEQYF. For the CDR3, the DNA is TGTGCCACCAGCAGAGATCGCCTTCACGAGCAGTACTTC.